What follows is one T cell receptor (beta chain) and its context. What it binds is not known. This sample stems from a study of long-term antiretroviral therapy in people with HIV. As for the study in general: When the earliest samples were collected, ART was typically delayed until CD4 counts fell. Findings of the study overall: Narrower CDR3 length ranges marked HIV repertoires relative to controls. Dominance of pre-ART expanded clones persisted, fluctuating and often declining after ART.

With 3 bases removed from V and 7 bases from J, the gap between germline ends came to 11 bases. The CDR3 is 13 residues long. In germline, CDR1 is SGHNT, CDR2 YYREEE (reference sequence). immunoSEQ v3.0 was run at survey level. The table came from immunoSEQ multiplex PCR; TCRdb's copy has only in-frame clones and leaves some out. The sample has about 31,000 clones, over 75% seen once. This clonotype was sampled from a man in his late teens or twenties with HIV. The sample consisted of unsorted PBMCs, taken 0.8 years before starting antiretroviral therapy. V and J are TRBV5-4 and TRBJ2-1; no clear D. The CDR3 bases are TGTGCCAGCAGCTCATTTATAGGGAATGAGCAGTTCTTC. Protein sequence: CASSSFIGNEQFF.